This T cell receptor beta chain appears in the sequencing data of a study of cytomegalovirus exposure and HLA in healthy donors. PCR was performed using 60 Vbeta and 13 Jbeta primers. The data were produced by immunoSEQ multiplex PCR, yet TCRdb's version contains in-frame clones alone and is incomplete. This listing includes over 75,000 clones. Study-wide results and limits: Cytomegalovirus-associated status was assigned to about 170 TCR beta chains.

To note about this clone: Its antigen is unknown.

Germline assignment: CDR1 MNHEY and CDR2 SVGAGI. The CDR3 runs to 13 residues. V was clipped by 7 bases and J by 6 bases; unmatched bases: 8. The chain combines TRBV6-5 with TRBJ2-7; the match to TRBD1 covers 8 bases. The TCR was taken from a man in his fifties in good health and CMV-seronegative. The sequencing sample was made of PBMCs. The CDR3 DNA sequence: TGTGCCAGCAAGCGGACAGGGATGGGCGAGCAGTACTTC. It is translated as CASKRTGMGEQYF.